What follows are 17 T cell receptor beta chains derived from one specimen sequenced in a study of T cell clonality in common variable immunodeficiency. Data came from immunoSEQ multiplex PCR; TCRdb stores just in-frame clones and leaves some out. The sample yields approximately 64,000 clones, without any singletons. Sequencing was performed on peripheral blood mononuclear cells. All receptors come from a person aged 18 to 70 in good health.

This clone was recorded at least ten times. Read coverage stops 3 residues before the CDR3 terminus; the germline J gene supplies the remainder. The chain uses TRBV14 and TRBJ2-3; D perhaps matches TRBD2 (6 bases). Germline values: CDR1 SGHDN, CDR2 FVKESK. V was clipped by 1 base and J by 4 bases, with 12 bases between them. The CDR3 loop spans 15 amino acids. CDR3 sequence: CASSQARGYADTQYF. The CDR3 DNA, read in part, is TGTGCCAGCAGCCAAGCCCGGGGGTACGCAGATACG. The whole variable domain, filled in from reference TRBV14 and TRBJ2-3, reads EAGVTQFPSHSVIEKGQTVTLRCDPISGHDNLYWYRRVMGKEIKFLLHFVKESKQDESGMPNNRFLAERTGGTYSTLKVQPAELEDSGVYFCASSQARGYADTQYFGPGTRLTVL.

This clone occurred many times. From the germline J gene comes the end of the CDR3, since the read stops 3 residues before it. V and J are TRBV7-3 and TRBJ2-7; 7 nucleotides line up with TRBD2. The CDR3 contains 15 residues. Germline assignment: CDR1 SGHTA and CDR2 FQGTGA. The J segment lost 3 bases and the V segment lost 1 base, leaving 6 bases of the junction unmatched. The chain's CDR3 is CASSLNPGGGYEQYF. The CDR3 DNA, read in part, is TGTGCCAGCAGCTTAAATCCGGGGGGTGGCTACGAG.

Many counts were recorded for this clone. The CDR3 end falls 3 residues outside the read, so it is completed with the germline J gene. The rearrangement uses TRBV7-3 and TRBJ2-3; 11 bases fit TRBD2. Germline V gene data show CDR1 as SGHTA and CDR2 as FQGTGA. The V segment lost 1 base and the J segment 0 bases; nucleotides outside the gene matches: 6. This CDR3 is 18 amino acids long. The CDR3 loop is CASSLMPSGGHSTDTQYF. The sequenced CDR3 bases are TGTGCCAGCAGCTTAATGCCTAGCGGGGGGCATAGCACAGATACG.

This clone occurred many times. Read coverage stops 3 residues before the CDR3 terminus; the germline J gene supplies the remainder. The gene calls are TRBV28 and TRBJ1-2; 7 bases fit TRBD1. CDR3 length: 14 residues. Unmatched junction bases numbered 8, after V lost 8 bases and J lost 2 bases. CDR1 is MDHEN, CDR2 SYDVKM, per germline. The CDR3: CASAPGQMNYGYTF. The sequenced CDR3 bases are TGTGCCAGCGCTCCGGGACAGATGAACTATGGC.

This clone was detected many times. The read terminates 3 residues ahead of where the CDR3 ends, so the germline J gene completes it. V usage is TRBV5-1 and J usage is TRBJ1-2, with TRBD1 as a possible D gene (6 bases). The CDR3 contains 16 residues. Germline V gene sequence: CDR1 SGHRS, CDR2 YFSETQ. Trimming took off 1 base at V and 2 bases at J, with 15 bases between the two ends. CDR3 loop: CASSLSGTPANYGYTF. Partial CDR3 DNA: TGCGCCAGCAGCTTGTCCGGGACACCCGCCAACTATGGC. Using reference TRBV5-1 and TRBJ1-2 for the parts outside the CDR3, the full variable domain is KAGVTQTPRYLIKTRGQQVTLSCSPISGHRSVSWYQQTPGQGLQFLFEYFSETQRNKGNFPGRFSGRQFSNSRSEMNVSTLELGDSALYLCASSLSGTPANYGYTFGSGTRLTVV.

This clone was counted ten times or more. Coverage ceases 3 residues before the CDR3 finishes, and the germline J gene fills in the end. This sequence joins TRBV29-1 and TRBJ2-6; 8 bases line up with TRBD1. The length of the CDR3 is 17 residues. V lost 8 bases to trimming and J lost 0 bases; unmatched junction nucleotides: 12. Germline-derived CDR1 and CDR2 are SQVTM and ANQGSEA. The CDR3 loop reads CSLHRGETDSGANVLTF. CDR3 bases read: TGCAGCCTCCACAGGGGGGAAACAGACTCTGGGGCCAACGTC.

This clone was detected many times. The read stops 3 residues short of the end of the CDR3; the missing end is completed from the germline J gene. This chain links TRBV5-6 with TRBJ1-1; 7 bases are shared with TRBD1. Trimming cost V 0 bases and J 6 bases; bases outside gene matches: 8. CDR1 is SGHDT and CDR2 is YYEEEE in the germline V gene. There are 15 residues in the CDR3. CDR3 amino acids: CASSLVGGGPPEAFF. The covered CDR3 bases are TGTGCCAGCAGCTTGGTAGGGGGCGGGCCGCCTGAA.

The table lists this clone with many counts. The sequenced fragment ends 3 residues before the CDR3 boundary, so the rest is inferred from the germline J gene. The chain couples TRBV7-9 to TRBJ1-4; 10 bases map to TRBD1. The ends lost 5 bases at V and 7 bases at J; junction bases unmatched: 4. The CDR3 extends over 14 amino acids. CDR1 SEHNR and CDR2 FQNEAQ come from the germline V gene (reference sequence). Partial CDR3 DNA: TGTGCCAGCAGCCTGACAGGGGGCTTTGAAAAA. Encoded protein: CASSLTGGFEK. The complete CDR3 protein is CASSLTGGFEKLFF.

This clone was seen ten or more times. The missing CDR3 end, 3 residues past where the read stops, is filled in from the germline J gene. The chain recombines TRBV15 with TRBJ1-1, with TRBD1 matching over 7 bases. Germline CDR1 and CDR2: LNHNV and YYDKDF (reference sequence). This CDR3 is built from 15 residues. V lost 4 bases, J lost 1 base, and 6 bases stayed unmatched. The CDR3 sequence: CATSTRQGPNTEAFF. The CDR3 DNA, read in part, is TGTGCCACCAGCACTAGACAGGGCCCGAACACTGAA.

In this sample, this clone turned up many times. The read gets to within 3 residues of the CDR3 end, and the germline J gene fills in the rest. The chain links TRBV12-3 or TRBV12-4 to TRBJ2-1; perhaps TRBD2 as D (6 bases). CDR3 length: 14 amino acids. Trimming removed 2 bases at V and 4 bases at J, with 9 bases between. The sequenced part of the CDR3 DNA is TGTGCCAGCAGTTTAAAGGCGGGATACAATGAG. Encoded protein: CASSLKAGYNE. The full CDR3 protein reads CASSLKAGYNEQFF.

This clone appeared many times. The read finishes 3 residues shy of the CDR3 end, and the germline J gene is used to complete it. The V and J genes are TRBV28 and TRBJ1-5; 7 positions agree with TRBD1. The CDR3 loop spans 14 amino acids. The germline V gene encodes CDR1 MDHEN and CDR2 SYDVKM. Trimming took 2 bases from V and 7 from J; bases not matched to a gene: 5. Here the CDR3 reads CASSLRGGGQPQHF. The sequenced part of the CDR3 DNA is TGTGCCAGCAGTTTAAGAGGGGGCGGGCAGCCC.

This clone was observed many times. Read coverage stops 3 residues before the CDR3 terminus; the germline J gene supplies the remainder. The chain links TRBV20-1 to TRBJ2-3; D is perhaps TRBD1 (7 bases). The CDR3 spans 15 residues. Trimming shortened V by 1 base and J by 2 bases, and 13 bases separated the two germline ends. Germline lookup yields CDR1 DFQATT and CDR2 SNEGSKA (reference sequence). The part of the CDR3 DNA that was read is TGCAGTGCTAGAGTGTCCAGGGGGGACACAGATACG. Translation gives CSARVSRGDTDT. The full CDR3 protein is CSARVSRGDTDTQYF.

The sample holds many counts of this clone. The sequenced fragment ends 3 residues before the CDR3 boundary, so the rest is inferred from the germline J gene. J is TRBJ1-1 and V is TRBV29-1; D is unclear. The CDR3 contains 13 residues. Germline V gene data show CDR1 as SQVTM and CDR2 as ANQGSEA. The V and J ends lost 1 base and 7 bases respectively, with 13 bases between them. The covered CDR3 bases are TGCAGCGTTGAAGGGCGGGATTTCGTTGAA. It codes for CSVEGRDFVE. The whole CDR3 sequence reads CSVEGRDFVEAFF.

This clone was seen at least ten times. From the germline J gene comes the end of the CDR3, since the read stops 3 residues before it. This chain uses TRBV9 with TRBJ2-1, with D perhaps assigned TRBD1 or TRBD2 (5 bases each). CDR3 length: 15 amino acids. The V end lost 0 bases, the J end lost 7 bases, and 14 bases lay between the germline ends. Germline-derived CDR1 and CDR2 are SGDLS and YYNGEE. CDR3 sequence: CASSVGRSGRNEQFF. The CDR3 DNA, read in part, is TGTGCCAGCAGCGTAGGTCGTTCAGGGAGAAATGAG.

This clone was observed many times. With the read ending 3 residues before the CDR3 end, the germline J gene is used to fill in that end. J is TRBJ2-3 and V is TRBV14; unclear D gene. Trimming left V 1 base short and J 4 bases short, with 12 bases between. CDR3 length: 15 amino acids. The germline V gene has CDR1 SGHDN and CDR2 FVKESK. The CDR3 sequence: CASSQAGRTADTQYF. CDR3 DNA (partial): TGTGCCAGCAGCCAAGCGGGTAGAACCGCAGATACG.

There are many counts of this clone. The missing CDR3 end, 3 residues past where the read stops, is filled in from the germline J gene. V gene TRBV2 combines with J gene TRBJ1-6; D remains ambiguous. V shed 9 bases and J shed 6 bases, with 15 bases lying between them. CDR1 and CDR2 from the germline V gene are SNHLY and FYNNEI. This CDR3 is built from 14 residues. CDR3 DNA, as far as it was read: TGTGCCAGTCACAGCCCAGGCCTTAATTCACCC. Translated: CASHSPGLNSP. The full CDR3 is CASHSPGLNSPLHF. Combining the CDR3 with reference TRBV2 and TRBJ1-6 gives the whole variable domain EPEVTQTPSHQVTQMGQEVILRCVPISNHLYFYWYRQILGQKVEFLVSFYNNEISEKSEIFDDQFSVERPDGSNFTLKIRSTKLEDSAMYFCASHSPGLNSPLHFGNGTRLTVT.

This clone was found many times. Read sequence stops 3 residues before the CDR3 end, and the germline J gene provides the missing end. The V call is TRBV7-6, the J call TRBJ1-4; the match to TRBD1 covers 8 bases. Germline assignment: CDR1 SGHVS and CDR2 FNYEAQ. This CDR3 has 15 amino acids. Trimming cost V 1 base and J 8 bases; bases outside gene matches: 6. The part of the CDR3 DNA that was read is TGTGCCAGCAGCTTAGTTGGGCAGGGGGCGGAAAAA. Residues: CASSLVGQGAEK. The full CDR3 protein is CASSLVGQGAEKLFF.